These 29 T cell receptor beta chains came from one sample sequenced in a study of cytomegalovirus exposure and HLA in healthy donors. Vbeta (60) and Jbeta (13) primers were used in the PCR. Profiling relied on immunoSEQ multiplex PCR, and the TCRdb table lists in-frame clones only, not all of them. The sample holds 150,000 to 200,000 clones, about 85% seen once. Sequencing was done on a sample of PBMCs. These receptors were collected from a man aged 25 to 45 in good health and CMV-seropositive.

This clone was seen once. CDR3 in amino acids: CASSVGGTLGTEAFF. The DNA of the CDR3 is TGTGCCAGCAGCGTAGGGGGCACCCTTGGGACTGAAGCTTTCTTT. The gene calls are TRBV9 and TRBJ1-1; TRBD1 is a possible D gene (5 bases). Germline values: CDR1 SGDLS, CDR2 YYNGEE. V gave up 0 bases and J gave up 5 bases, with 14 bases separating them. CDR3 length equals 15 residues.

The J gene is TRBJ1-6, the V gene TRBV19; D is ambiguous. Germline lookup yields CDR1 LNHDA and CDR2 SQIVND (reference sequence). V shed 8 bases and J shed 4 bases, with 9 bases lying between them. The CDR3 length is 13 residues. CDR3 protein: CASSSEYNSPLHF. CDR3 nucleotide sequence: TGTGCCAGTTCATCGGAGTATAATTCACCCCTCCACTTT.

As DNA, the CDR3 is TGTGCCAGTAGTGTCCGGGACATCGGTGAGCAGTTCTTC. This translates into CASSVRDIGEQFF. The rearrangement uses TRBV19 and TRBJ2-1; tentative D call: TRBD1 (6 bases). The CDR3 is 13 residues long. CDR1 is LNHDA, CDR2 SQIVND, per germline (reference sequence). V was pared by 5 bases and J by 9 bases, with 14 bases between.

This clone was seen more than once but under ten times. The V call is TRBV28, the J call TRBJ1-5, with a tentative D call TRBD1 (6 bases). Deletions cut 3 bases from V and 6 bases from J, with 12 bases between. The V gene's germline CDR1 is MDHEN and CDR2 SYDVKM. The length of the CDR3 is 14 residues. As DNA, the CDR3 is TGTGCCAGCAGTTTCCGGGGGGCGAGTCAGCCCCAGCATTTT. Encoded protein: CASSFRGASQPQHF.

Here the CDR3 reads CASSSDRNTGELFF. The CDR3 region has the DNA TGTGCCAGCAGCTCGGACAGGAACACCGGGGAGCTGTTTTTT. This sequence joins TRBV7-3 and TRBJ2-2, with D possibly TRBD1 on 6 matching bases. This CDR3 comprises 14 residues. The germline V gene encodes CDR1 SGHTA and CDR2 FQGTGA. The V gene lost 4 bases and the J gene lost 1 base, with 7 bases spanning the gap.

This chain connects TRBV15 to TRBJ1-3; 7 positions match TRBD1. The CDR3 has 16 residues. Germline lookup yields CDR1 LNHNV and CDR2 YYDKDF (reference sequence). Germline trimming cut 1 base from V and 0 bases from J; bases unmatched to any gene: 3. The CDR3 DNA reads TGTGCCACCAGCAGAGGAGGGGGCGGCTCTGGAAACACCATATATTTT. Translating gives CATSRGGGGSGNTIYF.

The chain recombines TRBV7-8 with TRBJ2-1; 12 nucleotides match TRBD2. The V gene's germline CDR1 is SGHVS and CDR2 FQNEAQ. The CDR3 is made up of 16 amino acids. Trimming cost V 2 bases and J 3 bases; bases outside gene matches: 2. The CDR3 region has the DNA TGTGCCAGCAGCTTATCGGGACTAGCGGGCTACAATGAGCAGTTCTTC. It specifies CASSLSGLAGYNEQFF. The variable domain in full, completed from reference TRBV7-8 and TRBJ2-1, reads GAGVSQSPRYKVAKRGQDVALRCDPISGHVSLFWYQQALGQGPEFLTYFQNEAQLDKSGLPSDRFFAERPEGSVSTLKIQRTQQEDSAVYLCASSLSGLAGYNEQFFGPGTRLTVL.

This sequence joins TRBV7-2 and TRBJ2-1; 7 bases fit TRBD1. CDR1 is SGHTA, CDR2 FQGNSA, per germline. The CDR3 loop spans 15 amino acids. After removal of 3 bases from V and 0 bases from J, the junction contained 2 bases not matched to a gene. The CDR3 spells CASSFGTVSYNEQFF. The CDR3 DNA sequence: TGTGCCAGCAGCTTCGGGACAGTCTCCTACAATGAGCAGTTCTTC.

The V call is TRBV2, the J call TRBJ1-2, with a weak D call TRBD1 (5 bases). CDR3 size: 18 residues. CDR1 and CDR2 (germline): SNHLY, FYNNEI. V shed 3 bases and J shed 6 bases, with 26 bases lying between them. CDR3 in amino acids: CASSEDRKGQGILDGYTF. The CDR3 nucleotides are TGTGCCAGCAGTGAGGACCGAAAGGGTCAGGGAATTTTGGATGGCTACACCTTC. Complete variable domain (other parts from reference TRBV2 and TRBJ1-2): EPEVTQTPSHQVTQMGQEVILRCVPISNHLYFYWYRQILGQKVEFLVSFYNNEISEKSEIFDDQFSVERPDGSNFTLKIRSTKLEDSAMYFCASSEDRKGQGILDGYTFGSGTRLTVV.

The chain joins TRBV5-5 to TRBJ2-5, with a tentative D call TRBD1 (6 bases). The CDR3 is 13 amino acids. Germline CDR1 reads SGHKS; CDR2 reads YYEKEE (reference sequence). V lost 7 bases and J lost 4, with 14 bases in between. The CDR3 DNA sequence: TGTGCCAGCGATCGGTTACAGGGAGAGACCCAGTACTTC. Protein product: CASDRLQGETQYF. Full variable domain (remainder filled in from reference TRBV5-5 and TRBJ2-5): DAGVTQSPTHLIKTRGQQVTLRCSPISGHKSVSWYQQVLGQGPQFIFQYYEKEERGRGNFPDRFSARQFPNYSSELNVNALLLGDSALYLCASDRLQGETQYFGPGTRLLVL.

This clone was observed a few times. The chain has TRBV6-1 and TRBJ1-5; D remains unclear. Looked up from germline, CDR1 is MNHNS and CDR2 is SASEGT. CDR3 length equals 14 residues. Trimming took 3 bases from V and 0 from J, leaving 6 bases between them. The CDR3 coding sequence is TGTGCCAGCAGTGAGGGCGATAGCAATCAGCCCCAGCATTTT. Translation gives CASSEGDSNQPQHF.

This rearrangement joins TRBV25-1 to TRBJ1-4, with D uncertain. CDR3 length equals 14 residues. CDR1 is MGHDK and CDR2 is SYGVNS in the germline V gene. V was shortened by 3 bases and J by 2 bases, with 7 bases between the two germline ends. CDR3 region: CASSEIATNEKLFF. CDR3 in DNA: TGTGCCAGCAGTGAGATTGCGACTAATGAAAAACTGTTTTTT. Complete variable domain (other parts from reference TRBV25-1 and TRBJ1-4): EADIYQTPRYLVIGTGKKITLECSQTMGHDKMYWYQQDPGMELHLIHYSYGVNSTEKGDLSSESTVSRIRTEHFPLTLESARPSHTSQYLCASSEIATNEKLFFGSGTQLSVL.

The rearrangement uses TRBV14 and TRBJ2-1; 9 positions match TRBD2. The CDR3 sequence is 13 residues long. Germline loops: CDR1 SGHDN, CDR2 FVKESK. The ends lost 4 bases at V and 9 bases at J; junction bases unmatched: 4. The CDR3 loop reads CASSRLAAGEQFF. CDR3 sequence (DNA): TGTGCCAGCAGCCGACTAGCGGCTGGTGAGCAGTTCTTC.

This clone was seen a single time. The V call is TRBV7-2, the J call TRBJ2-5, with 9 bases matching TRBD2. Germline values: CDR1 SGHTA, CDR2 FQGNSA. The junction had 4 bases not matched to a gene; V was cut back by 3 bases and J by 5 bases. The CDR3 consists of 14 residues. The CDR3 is CASSLGGRAETQYF. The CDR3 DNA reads TGTGCCAGCAGCTTGGGCGGGAGGGCGGAGACCCAGTACTTC.

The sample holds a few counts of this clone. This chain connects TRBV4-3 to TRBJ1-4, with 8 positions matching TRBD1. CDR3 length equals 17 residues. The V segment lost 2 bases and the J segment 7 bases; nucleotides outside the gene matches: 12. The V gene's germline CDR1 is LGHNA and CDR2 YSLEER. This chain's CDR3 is CASSQQLLGQVGEKLFF. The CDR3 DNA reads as TGCGCCAGCAGCCAACAACTTCTGGGACAGGTTGGTGAAAAACTGTTTTTT.

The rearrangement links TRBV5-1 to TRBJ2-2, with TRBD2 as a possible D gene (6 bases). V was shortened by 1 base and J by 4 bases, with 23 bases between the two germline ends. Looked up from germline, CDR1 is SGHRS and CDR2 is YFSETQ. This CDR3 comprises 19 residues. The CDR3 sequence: CASSLQEGPSRRSTGELFF. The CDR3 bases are TGCGCCAGCAGCTTGCAGGAGGGCCCTTCCAGAAGGAGCACCGGGGAGCTGTTTTTT.

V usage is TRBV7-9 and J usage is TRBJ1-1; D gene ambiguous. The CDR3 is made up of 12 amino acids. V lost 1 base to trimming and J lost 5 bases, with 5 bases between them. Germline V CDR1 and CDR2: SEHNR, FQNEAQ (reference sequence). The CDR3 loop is CASSLEQTEAFF. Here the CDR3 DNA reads TGTGCCAGCAGCTTAGAACAGACTGAAGCTTTCTTT.

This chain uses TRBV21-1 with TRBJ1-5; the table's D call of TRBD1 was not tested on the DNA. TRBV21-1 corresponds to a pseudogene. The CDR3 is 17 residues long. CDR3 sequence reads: CASSKSRDRGSNQPQHF. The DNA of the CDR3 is TGTGCCAGCAGCAAATCCCGGGACAGGGGTAGCAATCAGCCCCAGCATTTT.

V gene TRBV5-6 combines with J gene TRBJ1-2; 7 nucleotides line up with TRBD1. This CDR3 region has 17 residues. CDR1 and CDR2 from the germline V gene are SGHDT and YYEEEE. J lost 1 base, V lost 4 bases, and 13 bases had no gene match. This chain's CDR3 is CASSRRGTGAFNYGYTF. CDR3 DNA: TGTGCCAGCAGCAGGAGAGGCACAGGGGCGTTTAACTATGGCTACACCTTC.

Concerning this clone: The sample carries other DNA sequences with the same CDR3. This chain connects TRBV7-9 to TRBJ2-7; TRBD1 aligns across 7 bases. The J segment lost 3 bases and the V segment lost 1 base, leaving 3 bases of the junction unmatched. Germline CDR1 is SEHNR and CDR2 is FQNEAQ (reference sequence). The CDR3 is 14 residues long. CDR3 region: CASSLGQGNYEQYV. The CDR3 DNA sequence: TGTGCCAGCAGCTTAGGACAGGGAAACTACGAGCAGTACGTC.

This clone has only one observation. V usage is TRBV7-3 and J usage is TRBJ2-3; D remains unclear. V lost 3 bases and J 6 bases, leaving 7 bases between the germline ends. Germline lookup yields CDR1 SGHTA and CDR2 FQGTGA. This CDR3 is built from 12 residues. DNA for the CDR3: TGTGCCAGCAGCTTCCCTCGGGATACGCAGTATTTT. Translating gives CASSFPRDTQYF.

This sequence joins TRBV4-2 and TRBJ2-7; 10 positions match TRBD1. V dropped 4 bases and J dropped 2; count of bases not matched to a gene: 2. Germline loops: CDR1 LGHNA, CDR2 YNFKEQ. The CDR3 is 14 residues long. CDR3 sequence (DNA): TGTGCCAGCAGCCCCGGGACAGGGGCCTACGAGCAGTACTTC. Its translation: CASSPGTGAYEQYF.

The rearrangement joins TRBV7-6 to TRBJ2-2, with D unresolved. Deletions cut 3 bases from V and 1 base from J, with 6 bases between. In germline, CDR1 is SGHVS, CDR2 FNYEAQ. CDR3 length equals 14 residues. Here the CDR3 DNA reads TGTGCCAGCAGCTTTCGGGTGAACACCGGGGAGCTGTTTTTT. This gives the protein CASSFRVNTGELFF.

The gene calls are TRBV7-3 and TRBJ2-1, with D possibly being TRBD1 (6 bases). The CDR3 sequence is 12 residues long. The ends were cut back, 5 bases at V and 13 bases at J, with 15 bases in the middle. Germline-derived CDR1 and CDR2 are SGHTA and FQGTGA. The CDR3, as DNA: TGTGCCAGCAGCCCACAGGGTTTACCCCAGTTCTTC. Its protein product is CASSPQGLPQFF.

This CDR3 is CASSLTGGRGEKLFF. Here the CDR3 DNA reads TGTGCCAGCAGCTTGACTGGCGGTCGGGGAGAAAAACTGTTTTTT. The gene calls are TRBV7-2 and TRBJ1-4; D is unresolved. V was pared by 3 bases and J by 8 bases, with 16 bases between. The germline gives CDR1 SGHTA, CDR2 FQGNSA. The CDR3 length is 15 residues.

CDR3 coding DNA: TGTGCCAGCAGCCGCGGGGTTAATGAAAAACTGTTTTTT. This sequence encodes CASSRGVNEKLFF. The chain recombines TRBV7-2 with TRBJ1-4; no clear D gene. The germline V gene encodes CDR1 SGHTA and CDR2 FQGNSA. The V end was cut by 5 bases, the J end by 4 bases, with 8 bases between. This CDR3 comprises 13 residues.

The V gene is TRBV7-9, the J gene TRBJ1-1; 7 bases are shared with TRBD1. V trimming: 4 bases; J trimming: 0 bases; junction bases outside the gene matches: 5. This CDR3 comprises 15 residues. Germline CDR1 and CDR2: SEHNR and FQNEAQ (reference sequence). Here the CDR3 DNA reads TGTGCCAGCAGCTCCCCGGGGACAGTGAACACTGAAGCTTTCTTT. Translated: CASSSPGTVNTEAFF.

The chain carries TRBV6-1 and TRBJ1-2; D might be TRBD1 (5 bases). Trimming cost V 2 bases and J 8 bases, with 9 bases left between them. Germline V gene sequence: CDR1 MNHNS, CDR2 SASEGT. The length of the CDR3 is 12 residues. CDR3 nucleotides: TGTGCCAGCAGTGAACGGGGGAGAGGCTACACCTTC. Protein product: CASSERGRGYTF.

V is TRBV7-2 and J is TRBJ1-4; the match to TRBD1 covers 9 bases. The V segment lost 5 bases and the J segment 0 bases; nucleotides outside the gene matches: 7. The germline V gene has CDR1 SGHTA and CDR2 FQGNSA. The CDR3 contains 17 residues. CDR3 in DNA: TGTGCCAGCAGCCCGACAGGGGGTGTGTCAACTAATGAAAAACTGTTTTTT. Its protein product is CASSPTGGVSTNEKLFF.